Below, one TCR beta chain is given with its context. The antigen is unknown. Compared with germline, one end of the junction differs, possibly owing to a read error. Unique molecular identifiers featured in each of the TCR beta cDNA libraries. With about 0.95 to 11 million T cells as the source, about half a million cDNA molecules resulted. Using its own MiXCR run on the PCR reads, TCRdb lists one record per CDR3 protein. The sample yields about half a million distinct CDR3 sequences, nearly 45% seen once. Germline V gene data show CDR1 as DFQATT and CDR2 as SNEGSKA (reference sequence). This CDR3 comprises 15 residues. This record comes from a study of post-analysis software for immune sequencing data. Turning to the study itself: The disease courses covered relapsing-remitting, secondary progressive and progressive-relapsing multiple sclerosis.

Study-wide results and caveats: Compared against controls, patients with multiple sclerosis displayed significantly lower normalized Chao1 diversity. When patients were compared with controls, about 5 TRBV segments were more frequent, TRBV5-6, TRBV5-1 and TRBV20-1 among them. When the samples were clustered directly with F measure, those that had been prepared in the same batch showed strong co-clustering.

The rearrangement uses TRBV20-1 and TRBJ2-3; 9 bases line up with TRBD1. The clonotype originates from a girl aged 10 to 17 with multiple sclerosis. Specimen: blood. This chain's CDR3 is CSAPPQTGGADTRYF. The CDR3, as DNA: TGCAGTGCTCCCCCCCAGACAGGGGGGGCAGATACGCGGTATTTT.